The 8 T cell receptor beta chains below were found in one sample sequenced in a study of cytomegalovirus exposure and HLA in healthy donors. Both 60 Vbeta primers and 13 Jbeta primers went into the PCR. Clones were sequenced by immunoSEQ multiplex PCR, and TCRdb holds only the in-frame ones, with some missing. This sample's table has around 50,000 clones. What was sequenced was PBMCs. The receptors stem from a male donor in good health and CMV-seropositive.

The chain uses TRBV19 and TRBJ1-4, with 7 bases lining up with TRBD1. Losses at the gene ends were 3 bases for V and 7 bases for J; bases not matched to a gene: 8. Germline CDR1 and CDR2: LNHDA and SQIVND (reference sequence). The CDR3 contains 15 residues. The CDR3 DNA reads as TGTGCCAGTAGTATTAAGTCAGGGGGAACTGAAAAACTGTTTTTT. The encoded protein is CASSIKSGGTEKLFF.

V and J are TRBV5-1 and TRBJ1-6; D is perhaps TRBD1 (6 bases). CDR3 length: 15 residues. Germline V CDR1 and CDR2: SGHRS, YFSETQ. Deletions cut 7 bases from V and 7 bases from J, with 18 bases between. This chain's CDR3 is CASYRDKKGNSPLHF. CDR3 bases: TGCGCCAGCTACCGGGACAAGAAGGGGAATTCACCCCTCCACTTT.

For the CDR3, the DNA is TGCGCCAGCAGCTTGGAGGGGACAGGGAATCCTAATTCACCCCTCCACTTT. Encoded protein: CASSLEGTGNPNSPLHF. The chain carries TRBV5-1 and TRBJ1-6; TRBD1 agrees at 9 bases. Germline V gives CDR1 SGHRS, CDR2 YFSETQ. The CDR3 is made up of 17 amino acids. V trimming: 0 bases; J trimming: 6 bases; junction bases outside the gene matches: 7.

The J gene is TRBJ1-2, the V gene TRBV5-4, with D possibly TRBD1 on 5 matching bases. Trimming stripped 0 bases from V and 2 bases from J, with 8 bases between. Germline values: CDR1 SGHNT, CDR2 YYREEE (reference sequence). The CDR3 spans 14 residues. Written as DNA, the CDR3 is TGTGCCAGCAGCTTGGCCGGGGGGAACTATGGCTACACCTTC. Protein: CASSLAGGNYGYTF.

The chain carries TRBV19 and TRBJ2-2; tentative D call: TRBD1 (6 bases). The germline gives CDR1 LNHDA, CDR2 SQIVND (reference sequence). The CDR3 extends over 14 amino acids. V dropped 7 bases and J dropped 3 bases, with 12 bases sitting between them. CDR3 DNA: TGTGCCAGTAACTTACAGGGATACACCGGGGAGCTGTTTTTT. Protein product: CASNLQGYTGELFF.

The chain uses TRBV6-6 and TRBJ2-3; a weak D match, TRBD2 (6 bases). The V end was cut by 6 bases, the J end by 4 bases, with 8 bases between. The CDR3 length is 12 residues. The germline V gene has CDR1 MNHNY and CDR2 SVGAGI (reference sequence). CDR3 sequence (DNA): TGTGCCAGCAGGGACTATTCAGATACGCAGTATTTT. Its translation: CASRDYSDTQYF.

The V and J genes are TRBV20-1 and TRBJ2-5; TRBD2 aligns across 7 bases. The CDR3 is 11 amino acids. Trimming took 6 bases from V and 5 from J; bases not matched to a gene: 3. Germline V lookup: CDR1 DFQATT, CDR2 SNEGSKA (reference sequence). The CDR3 DNA is TGCAGTGCCAGGGACTATGAGACCCAGTACTTC. Translating gives CSARDYETQYF.

The chain combines TRBV19 with TRBJ1-4; a weak D match, TRBD1 (5 bases). The germline V gene encodes CDR1 LNHDA and CDR2 SQIVND (reference sequence). This CDR3 has 16 amino acids. V was shortened by 6 bases and J by 0 bases, with 14 bases between the two germline ends. The CDR3 spells CASRKDRGATNEKLFF. In DNA form, the CDR3 reads TGTGCCAGTAGAAAGGATCGGGGGGCAACTAATGAAAAACTGTTTTTT.